A single sample gave rise to the 19 T cell receptor beta chains below, sequenced in a study of shared clonotypes between healthy human individuals. Using immunoSEQ multiplex PCR, the repertoire was profiled, and TCRdb retains in-frame clones only, with some absent. The sample lists over 2 million clones, less than 95% occurring once. Sequenced: naive CD4+ T cells from PBMCs. Subset meaning: CD45RA+ positively selected. The receptors come from a man between 18 and 35 years old in good health. Some clones in this sample may be carry-over from other donors' samples.

The chain couples TRBV27 to TRBJ1-1; TRBD1 is a possible D gene (6 bases). This CDR3 is built from 15 residues. Trimming left V 10 bases short and J 3 bases short, with 21 bases between. Germline CDR1 reads MNHEY; CDR2 reads SMNVEV (reference sequence). This CDR3 reads CATGRGRFPDTEAFF. The CDR3 nucleotides are TGTGCCACCGGCCGGGGGCGCTTTCCGGACACTGAAGCTTTCTTT.

Turning to this clone: The sample has other DNA sequences that encode this CDR3 too. This chain connects TRBV2 to TRBJ2-2; 12 bases fit TRBD2. The CDR3 extends over 15 amino acids. The trim removed 6 bases at V and 5 bases at J, leaving 4 bases unmatched. Germline CDR1 is SNHLY and CDR2 is FYNNEI. The CDR3 loop reads CASSRLAGETGELFF. Written as DNA, the CDR3 is TGTGCCAGCAGCCGACTAGCGGGAGAAACCGGGGAGCTGTTTTTT.

As to this clone: The same CDR3 can be traced to other DNA sequences in this sample. The chain links TRBV6-5 to TRBJ1-3; the D is unclear. Germline V gene lookup returns CDR1 MNHEY and CDR2 SVGAGI. The CDR3 length is 13 residues. Trimming removed 11 bases at V and 1 base at J, with 12 bases between. CDR3 in amino acids: CASRTGSGNTIYF. CDR3 nucleotide sequence: TGTGCCTCGCGGACGGGGTCTGGAAACACCATATATTTT.

The table lists this clone with a count of one. The chain has TRBV2 and TRBJ2-7; 7 nucleotides match TRBD1. The CDR3 is 12 residues long. Germline assignment: CDR1 SNHLY and CDR2 FYNNEI. V dropped 6 bases and J dropped 7; count of bases not matched to a gene: 6. The DNA of the CDR3 is TGTGCCAGCAGCTCTTCGGACAGGGAGCAGTACTTC. This gives the protein CASSSSDREQYF.

CDR3 sequence reads: CASSPSPGEEQFF. CDR3 coding DNA: TGCGCCAGCAGCCCCTCACCCGGGGAGGAGCAGTTCTTC. The chain recombines TRBV5-1 with TRBJ2-1; tentatively, D is TRBD2 (5 bases). The V gene lost 4 bases and the J gene lost 10 bases, with 15 bases spanning the gap. The CDR3 has 13 residues. Germline V CDR1 and CDR2: SGHRS, YFSETQ.

Comment on this clone: Distinct nucleotide sequences in the sample also encode this CDR3. J is TRBJ2-5 and V is TRBV5-1; 8 nucleotides match TRBD1. The CDR3 is 14 residues long. Trimming removed 4 bases from V and 2 bases from J; junction bases left unmatched: 4. CDR1 and CDR2 from the germline V gene are SGHRS and YFSETQ. The CDR3 nucleotides read TGCGCCAGCAGCCTCGGGGACAGGCAAGAGACCCAGTACTTC. This encodes CASSLGDRQETQYF.

The chain couples TRBV25-1 to TRBJ2-5; no reliable D call. The germline V gene encodes CDR1 MGHDK and CDR2 SYGVNS. The CDR3 sequence is 14 residues long. Trimming took off 1 base at V and 1 base at J, with 7 bases between the two ends. The CDR3 coding sequence is TGTGCCAGCAGTGAATCGAGGACCCAAGAGACCCAGTACTTC. Its protein product is CASSESRTQETQYF.

The J gene is TRBJ1-1, the V gene TRBV11-2, with D perhaps matching TRBD1 (5 bases). The CDR3 has 12 amino acids. Between the trimmed V and J ends, which lost 6 bases and 7 bases, there was a span of 12 bases. In germline, CDR1 is SGHAT, CDR2 FQNNGV. CDR3 protein: CASRSGRGEAFF. CDR3 nucleotides: TGTGCCAGCAGGTCTGGGAGGGGTGAAGCTTTCTTT.

CDR3 DNA: TGCGCCAGCAGCTGGATAGCAGGGGTTGCGAACACTGAAGCTTTCTTT. It yields the protein CASSWIAGVANTEAFF. The chain links TRBV5-1 to TRBJ1-1; tentatively, D is TRBD1 (6 bases). This CDR3 is 16 amino acids long. Germline V lookup: CDR1 SGHRS, CDR2 YFSETQ. V shed 3 bases and J shed 1 base, with 16 bases lying between them.

The chain employs TRBV7-9 and TRBJ1-5, with D possibly being TRBD1 (6 bases). This CDR3 has 19 amino acids. Trimming pared 5 bases from V and 0 bases from J, leaving 23 bases between. The germline gives CDR1 SEHNR, CDR2 FQNEAQ (reference sequence). The CDR3 protein is CASSPGVGTLENSNQPQHF. For the CDR3, the DNA is TGTGCCAGCAGCCCAGGGGTGGGGACGCTTGAAAATAGCAATCAGCCCCAGCATTTT.

This sequence joins TRBV18 and TRBJ1-6, with TRBD1 matching over 7 bases. Germline V gene data show CDR1 as KGHSH and CDR2 as LQKENI. The CDR3 consists of 15 residues. Unmatched junction bases numbered 7, after V lost 2 bases and J lost 9 bases. In DNA, the CDR3 is TGTGCCAGCTCACCAGACACAGGGGCCGGTTCACCCCTCCACTTT. Amino acid sequence: CASSPDTGAGSPLHF.

The rearrangement uses TRBV2 and TRBJ1-1; tentatively, D is TRBD1 (6 bases). Trimming removed 6 bases from V and 1 base from J, with 15 bases in between. The CDR3 runs to 15 residues. Germline-derived CDR1 and CDR2 are SNHLY and FYNNEI. In nucleotides, the CDR3 is TGTGCCAGCAGGCCTGGGGGGGCAGAGAACACTGAAGCTTTCTTT. Its translation: CASRPGGAENTEAFF.

For the CDR3, the DNA is TGTGCCAGCAGTGCGAGAGGACACATGAACACTGAAGCTTTCTTT. Translation gives CASSARGHMNTEAFF. The J gene is TRBJ1-1, the V gene TRBV6-1, with D maybe TRBD1 (5 bases). The V gene lost 4 bases and the J gene lost 0 bases, with 12 bases spanning the gap. This CDR3 contains 15 residues. Per germline, CDR1 MNHNS and CDR2 SASEGT.

This sequence joins TRBV28 and TRBJ2-7, with D maybe TRBD2 (6 bases). Germline-derived CDR1 and CDR2 are MDHEN and SYDVKM. The ends were cut back, 5 bases at V and 1 base at J, with 15 bases in the middle. This CDR3 contains 15 residues. CDR3 protein: CASSGSGTSSYEQYF. CDR3 coding DNA: TGTGCCAGCAGTGGATCCGGGACTTCTTCCTACGAGCAGTACTTC.

J is TRBJ2-2 and V is TRBV7-8; D gene unclear. The germline V gene encodes CDR1 SGHVS and CDR2 FQNEAQ. The CDR3 consists of 12 residues. Trimming took 5 bases from V and 0 from J, leaving 1 base between them. The CDR3 reads CASSTNTGELFF. Written as DNA, the CDR3 is TGTGCCAGCAGCACGAACACCGGGGAGCTGTTTTTT.

The V and J genes are TRBV6-1 and TRBJ2-1; no clear D gene. The V gene lost 7 bases and the J gene lost 1 base, with 11 bases spanning the gap. This CDR3 comprises 14 residues. The germline gives CDR1 MNHNS, CDR2 SASEGT. The CDR3 protein is CASTRQTSYNEQFF. DNA for the CDR3: TGTGCCAGCACCCGGCAGACATCCTACAATGAGCAGTTCTTC.

This clone was detected a few times. Other DNA sequences from this sample encode an identical CDR3 as well. The chain carries TRBV28 and TRBJ1-1; D gene unclear. The germline CDR1 and CDR2 sequences are MDHEN and SYDVKM. The CDR3 totals 11 residues. Trimming took off 9 bases at V and 2 bases at J, with 7 bases between the two ends. The DNA of the CDR3 is TGTGCCAGTCTTCGTAACACTGAAGCTTTCTTT. This sequence encodes CASLRNTEAFF.

This chain joins TRBV27 and TRBJ1-2; D is uncertain. CDR3 length: 14 amino acids. Germline lookup yields CDR1 MNHEY and CDR2 SMNVEV (reference sequence). With 7 bases removed from V and 7 bases from J, the gap between germline ends came to 19 bases. The CDR3: CASKDRGVVGGYTF. In DNA form, the CDR3 reads TGTGCCAGCAAGGATCGGGGAGTCGTAGGTGGCTACACCTTC.

The chain employs TRBV30 and TRBJ1-6, with no clear D. Germline V lookup: CDR1 GTSNPN, CDR2 SVGIG (reference sequence). The CDR3 has 16 residues. V lost 0 bases, J lost 0 bases, and 9 bases lay in between. CDR3 in amino acids: CAWSVLRVSYNSPLHF. The DNA of the CDR3 is TGTGCCTGGAGTGTACTGAGGGTCTCCTATAATTCACCCCTCCACTTT.